The next 5 T cell receptor beta chains were all read from a single sample in a study of cytomegalovirus exposure and HLA in healthy donors. Both 60 Vbeta primers and 13 Jbeta primers went into the PCR. TCRdb keeps only in-frame clones here, not all; method: immunoSEQ multiplex PCR. The sample consists of about 160,000 clones, roughly 82% of them appearing once. The sequencing input was PBMCs. Receptors originate from a man aged 50-59 years in good health and CMV-seropositive.

This rearrangement joins TRBV19 to TRBJ1-2, with D unresolved. Germline assignment: CDR1 LNHDA and CDR2 SQIVND (reference sequence). V was clipped by 0 bases and J by 2 bases, with 4 bases between them. The CDR3 extends over 13 amino acids. CDR3: CASSIEANYGYTF. The CDR3 DNA follows: TGTGCCAGTAGTATAGAGGCCAACTATGGCTACACCTTC.

The V call is TRBV5-8, the J call TRBJ1-3, with TRBD1 identical over 8 bases. The V and J ends lost 5 bases and 8 bases, in that order; junction bases with no gene match: 9. The CDR3 extends over 14 amino acids. From germline, CDR1 is SGHTS and CDR2 YDEGEE. The CDR3 bases are TGTGCCAGCAGTTATGGACAGGGCCTGGACACCATATATTTT. Protein product: CASSYGQGLDTIYF.

This clone was seen a handful of times. This chain connects TRBV7-9 to TRBJ2-7, with D perhaps matching TRBD2 (5 bases). Germline V gives CDR1 SEHNR, CDR2 FQNEAQ (reference sequence). The CDR3 runs to 15 residues. V dropped 3 bases and J dropped 0 bases, with 12 bases sitting between them. The CDR3 nucleotides read TGTGCCAGCAGCTTCGAGGGATCGGGCTCCTACGAGCAGTACTTC. This encodes CASSFEGSGSYEQYF.

V gene TRBV18 combines with J gene TRBJ2-3; D uncertain. V lost 2 bases, J lost 1 base, and 7 bases lay in between. This CDR3 is built from 14 residues. CDR1 KGHSH and CDR2 LQKENI come from the germline V gene. The CDR3: CASSPISGTDTQYF. In nucleotides, the CDR3 is TGTGCCAGCTCACCAATTTCGGGCACAGATACGCAGTATTTT.

V is TRBV2 and J is TRBJ1-5; unclear D gene. The germline V gene has CDR1 SNHLY and CDR2 FYNNEI. The length of the CDR3 is 17 residues. Deletions cut 2 bases from V and 0 bases from J, with 14 bases between. The CDR3 sequence: CASSESGSLYSNQPQHF. In DNA, the CDR3 is TGTGCCAGCAGTGAATCAGGCAGCCTCTATAGCAATCAGCCCCAGCATTTT. The full variable domain, rest sourced from reference TRBV2 and TRBJ1-5, is EPEVTQTPSHQVTQMGQEVILRCVPISNHLYFYWYRQILGQKVEFLVSFYNNEISEKSEIFDDQFSVERPDGSNFTLKIRSTKLEDSAMYFCASSESGSLYSNQPQHFGDGTRLSIL.